These T cell receptor beta chains were read from a single sample in a study of cytomegalovirus exposure and HLA in healthy donors. The protocol was immunoSEQ multiplex PCR, while the TCRdb copy is restricted to in-frame clones and leaves out a portion. The data contain about 90,000 clones, 70% to 85% of them singletons. What was sequenced was PBMCs. All receptors come from a man aged 18 to 29 in good health and CMV-seronegative. Both conserved end residues are part of each CDR3. The D gene is left open where the match is weak. The size entry is marked missing in some rows and otherwise reads once, few, many or a size class.

clone size	V gene	J gene	D gene	CDR3 length	CDR3 DNA	CDR3 protein
.	TRBV19	TRBJ2-3	TRBD2	15	TGTGCCAGTAGTGGACTAGCGGGAGGGAAAGATACGCAGTATTTT	CASSGLAGGKDTQYF
once	TRBV29-1	TRBJ2-3	.	14	TGCAGCGTTGATGCGACAGGTTCCCCAGATACGCAGTATTTT	CSVDATGSPDTQYF
.	TRBV7-3	TRBJ2-5	.	15	TGTGCCAGCAGCTTAACCCCTAGCGCCCAAGAGACCCAGTACTTC	CASSLTPSAQETQYF
.	TRBV30	TRBJ1-1	.	11	TGTGCCTGGAGTGTACAGTCTCAAGCTTTCTTT	CAWSVQSQAFF
.	TRBV14	TRBJ2-6	.	17	TGTGCCAGCACCCCGGTTGAGGGTCTCTCTGGGGCCAACGTCCTGACTTTC	CASTPVEGLSGANVLTF
.	TRBV29-1	TRBJ2-1	TRBD2	13	TGCAGCGCCGGGGCTAGCGGGTACAATGAGCAGTTCTTC	CSAGASGYNEQFF
.	TRBV15	TRBJ1-2	.	13	TGTGCCACCAGCAGACCCTCTAGGGGTGGCTACACCTTC	CATSRPSRGGYTF
.	TRBV5-4	TRBJ2-7	TRBD1	15	TGTGCCAGCAGCACGGGACAGGGGTTTCTCAACGAGCAGTACTTC	CASSTGQGFLNEQYF
.	TRBV28	TRBJ1-5	.	13	TGTGCCAGCAGTTTTGGCCCTGATCAGCCCCAGCATTTT	CASSFGPDQPQHF
.	TRBV5-6	TRBJ1-4	TRBD1	15	TGTGCCAGCAGCTTCACGGGACAGGGAAATGAAAAACTGTTTTTT	CASSFTGQGNEKLFF
.	TRBV19	TRBJ1-4	TRBD1	15	TGTGCCAGTAGTGGAACAGGGGGCACTAATGAAAAACTGTTTTTT	CASSGTGGTNEKLFF
once	TRBV6-5	TRBJ2-7	.	14	TGTGCCAGCAGTTCGACGTTGGGGGGATACGAGCAGTACTTC	CASSSTLGGYEQYF
.	TRBV15	TRBJ1-5	.	15	TGTGCCACCACCCCGAGGAGCACTCTCCCTCAGCCCCAGCATTTT	CATTPRSTLPQPQHF
once	TRBV5-6	TRBJ2-5	TRBD2	14	TGTGCCAGCAGCTCTCGGGAGGGTTGGGAGACCCAGTACTTC	CASSSREGWETQYF
few	TRBV29-1	TRBJ2-7	.	12	TGCAGCGTTGCTTCGGGAGCCTACGAGCAGTACTTC	CSVASGAYEQYF
.	TRBV5-1	TRBJ2-7	.	14	TGCGCCAGCAGCTTGTCTGGGTCGTGGAGCGAGCAGTACTTC	CASSLSGSWSEQYF
.	TRBV19	TRBJ1-1	TRBD1	12	TGTGCCAGTAGTAGGCACCAGGGGGGAGCTTTCTTT	CASSRHQGGAFF
.	TRBV14	TRBJ2-7	TRBD2	18	TGTGCCAGCAGCCAAGGTTTCGTGGTTAGGCGGGAGCTCTACGAGCAGTACTTC	CASSQGFVVRRELYEQYF
.	TRBV7-9	TRBJ2-7	.	14	TGTGCCAGCAGCTTAGATATCGGGACCTACGAGCAGTACTTC	CASSLDIGTYEQYF
.	TRBV5-4	TRBJ1-2	.	15	TGTGCCAGCAGCTTGGCCGGCGGCTCTAACTATGGCTACACCTTC	CASSLAGGSNYGYTF
few	TRBV6-1	TRBJ1-2	TRBD1	12	TGTGCCAGGGGACAGGGGGCGTATGGCTACACCTTC	CARGQGAYGYTF
few	TRBV15	TRBJ1-4	.	16	TGTGCCACGAGCAAGCGCAGTCCCGCAACTAATGAAAAACTGTTTTTT	CATSKRSPATNEKLFF
.	TRBV4-1	TRBJ2-6	.	17	TGCGCCAGCAGCACCTTTCCACAGGGCTCTGGGGCCAACGTCCTGACTTTC	CASSTFPQGSGANVLTF
.	TRBV6-1	TRBJ2-1	TRBD2	15	TGTGCCAGCAGTCTACTAGCGGAGATTTACAATGAGCAGTTCTTC	CASSLLAEIYNEQFF
.	TRBV7-8	TRBJ1-1	.	14	TGTGCCAGCAGCCTGCTCGGGGTTGTAGCTGAAGCTTTCTTT	CASSLLGVVAEAFF
.	TRBV5-6	TRBJ1-1	.	16	TGTGCCAGCAGCTTATACGGTACAGCCCTGAACACTGAAGCTTTCTTT	CASSLYGTALNTEAFF
.	TRBV5-4	TRBJ2-7	.	16	TGTGCCAGCAGCCTCCTCCCGGTCGGTACCTCCTACGAGCAGTACTTC	CASSLLPVGTSYEQYF
once	TRBV9	TRBJ2-2	.	12	TGTGCCAGCAGGCGGGACACCGGGGAGCTGTTTTTT	CASRRDTGELFF
once	TRBV6-4	TRBJ2-3	.	15	TGTGCCAGCAGTGACTCTGGGGGGACCACAGATACGCAGTATTTT	CASSDSGGTTDTQYF
.	TRBV15	TRBJ1-1	.	15	TGTGCCACCAGCGGTAACCGGGGGTGGAACACTGAAGCTTTCTTT	CATSGNRGWNTEAFF
.	TRBV2	TRBJ1-4	.	13	TGTGCCAGCAGTGCAACCGAGGGTGAAAAACTGTTTTTT	CASSATEGEKLFF
.	TRBV13	TRBJ2-1	TRBD2	16	TGTGCCAGCAGCTTAGGTAGAGCGGGGATTCTCAATGAGCAGTTCTTC	CASSLGRAGILNEQFF
.	TRBV30	TRBJ2-5	.	13	TGTGCCTGGAGTGGAAGTTTCGGGGAGACCCAGTACTTC	CAWSGSFGETQYF
.	TRBV5-1	TRBJ1-4	.	15	TGCGCCAGCAGCTCAAGAAGGGGTCTGAATGAAAAACTGTTTTTT	CASSSRRGLNEKLFF
.	TRBV28	TRBJ1-1	.	16	TGTGCCAGCAGTTCCCCGTTCGGAGGCACGAACACTGAAGCTTTCTTT	CASSSPFGGTNTEAFF
.	TRBV18	TRBJ1-1	.	14	TGTGCCAGCTCACCAATTGGCCAGAACACTGAAGCTTTCTTT	CASSPIGQNTEAFF
.	TRBV4-1	TRBJ2-7	.	12	TGCGCCAGCAGCGGGGCTACCTACGAGCAGTACTTC	CASSGATYEQYF
.	TRBV5-4	TRBJ1-4	.	13	TGTGCCAGCAGCTTGGTCGGTAATGAAAAACTGTTTTTT	CASSLVGNEKLFF
.	TRBV6-5	TRBJ2-7	TRBD2	13	TGTGCCAGCAGCCCGGGACTAGCAAGTGAGCAGTACTTC	CASSPGLASEQYF
few	TRBV5-8	TRBJ2-7	.	15	TGTGCCAGCAGCCCTGATTCCGGGACACTAATAGAGCAGTACTTC	CASSPDSGTLIEQYF
.	TRBV10-1	TRBJ2-3	.	18	TGCGCCAGCAGTGAGTTCGGGAATTGGGGAGAGAGCACAGATACGCAGTATTTT	CASSEFGNWGESTDTQYF
.	TRBV18	TRBJ2-7	TRBD1	14	TGTGCCAGCTCACTCGGGACAGGCCCCGAGGAGCAGTACTTC	CASSLGTGPEEQYF
few	TRBV19	TRBJ1-2	.	13	TGTGCCACCAACCAGGACAGATCCCTGGGCTACACCTTC	CATNQDRSLGYTF
.	TRBV5-6	TRBJ2-7	.	15	TGTGCCAGCAGCTTGGCCGCGGGGATTTCCTACGAGCAGTACTTC	CASSLAAGISYEQYF
.	TRBV7-6	TRBJ2-5	TRBD2	15	TGTGCCAGCAGCTTCGGACTAGCTTTGCAAGAGACCCAGTACTTC	CASSFGLALQETQYF
.	TRBV2	TRBJ2-5	.	15	TGTGCCAGCAGGAGGGGATTACAGGGGGGGGAGACCCAGTACTTC	CASRRGLQGGETQYF
few	TRBV4-3	TRBJ1-5	.	13	TGCGCCAGCAGCCAAGATCTGGGCCAGCCCCAGCATTTT	CASSQDLGQPQHF
few	TRBV19	TRBJ1-2	.	11	TGTGCCACCAGACAGGTCTATGGCTACACCTTC	CATRQVYGYTF
few	TRBV28	TRBJ1-1	.	17	TGTGCCAGCAGTTTATCAGGTTTCTTGTCAGGGGACACTGAAGCTTTCTTT	CASSLSGFLSGDTEAFF
.	TRBV10-1	TRBJ2-2	.	16	TGCGCCAGCAGTGAGGAGGACTTAGCGCTGTCCGGGGAGCTGTTTTTT	CASSEEDLALSGELFF
.	TRBV19	TRBJ2-7	TRBD1	14	TGTGCCAGTATCCGGGACAGGGGGCTCTACGAGCAGTACTTC	CASIRDRGLYEQYF
.	TRBV7-9	TRBJ2-5	.	12	TGTGCCAGCAGCTTACCCAAAGAGACCCAGTACTTC	CASSLPKETQYF
.	TRBV2	TRBJ2-5	TRBD2	16	TGTGCCAGCAGTGATCTATCCTGGACTAGCGGAGAGACCCAGTACTTC	CASSDLSWTSGETQYF
once	TRBV5-8	TRBJ2-2	TRBD2	16	TGTGCCAGCAGCTGGGGACTAGCGGGGGTCACCGGGGAGCTGTTTTTT	CASSWGLAGVTGELFF